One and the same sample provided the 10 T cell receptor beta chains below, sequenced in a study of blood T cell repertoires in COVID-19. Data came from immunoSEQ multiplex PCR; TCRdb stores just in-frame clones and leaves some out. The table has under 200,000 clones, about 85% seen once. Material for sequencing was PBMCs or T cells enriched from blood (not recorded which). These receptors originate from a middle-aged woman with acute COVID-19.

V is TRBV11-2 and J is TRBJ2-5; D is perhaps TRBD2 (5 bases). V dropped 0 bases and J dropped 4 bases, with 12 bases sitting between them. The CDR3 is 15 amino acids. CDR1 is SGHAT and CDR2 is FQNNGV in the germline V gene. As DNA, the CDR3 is TGTGCCAGCAGCTTAGAACCTTCGGGGTCAGAGACCCAGTACTTC. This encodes CASSLEPSGSETQYF.

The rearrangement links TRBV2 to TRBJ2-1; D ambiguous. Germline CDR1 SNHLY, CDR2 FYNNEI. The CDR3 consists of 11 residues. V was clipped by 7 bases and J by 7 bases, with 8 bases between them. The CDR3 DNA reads TGTGCCAGCACCCGAGCGAATGAGCAGTTCTTC. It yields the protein CASTRANEQFF.

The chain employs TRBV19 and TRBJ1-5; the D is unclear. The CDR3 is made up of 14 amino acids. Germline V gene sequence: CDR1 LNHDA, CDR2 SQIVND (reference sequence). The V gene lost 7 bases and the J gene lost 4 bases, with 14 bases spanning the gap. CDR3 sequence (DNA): TGTGCCAGTACCTACGTGCCCTCAAATCAGCCCCAGCATTTT. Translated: CASTYVPSNQPQHF.

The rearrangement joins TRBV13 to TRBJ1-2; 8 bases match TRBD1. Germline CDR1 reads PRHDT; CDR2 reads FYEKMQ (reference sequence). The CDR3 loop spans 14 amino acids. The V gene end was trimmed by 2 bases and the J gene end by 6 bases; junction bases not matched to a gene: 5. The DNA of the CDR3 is TGTGCCAGCAGCTTACCGGCAGGGGGCCATGGCTACACCTTC. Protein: CASSLPAGGHGYTF.

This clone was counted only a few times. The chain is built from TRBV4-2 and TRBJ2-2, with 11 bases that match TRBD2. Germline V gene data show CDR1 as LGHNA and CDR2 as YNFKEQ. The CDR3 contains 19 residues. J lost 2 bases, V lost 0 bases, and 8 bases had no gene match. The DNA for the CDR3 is TGTGCCAGCAGCCAAGAACGGGGGCTAGCGGGGGGAAACACCGGGGAGCTGTTTTTT. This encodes CASSQERGLAGGNTGELFF.

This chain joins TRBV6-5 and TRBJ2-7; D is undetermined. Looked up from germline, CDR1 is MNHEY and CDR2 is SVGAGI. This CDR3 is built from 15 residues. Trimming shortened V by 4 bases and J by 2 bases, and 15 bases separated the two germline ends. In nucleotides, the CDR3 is TGTGCCAGCAGTTCCCCAGGTCAGCCCCCCTACGAGCAGTACTTC. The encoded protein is CASSSPGQPPYEQYF.

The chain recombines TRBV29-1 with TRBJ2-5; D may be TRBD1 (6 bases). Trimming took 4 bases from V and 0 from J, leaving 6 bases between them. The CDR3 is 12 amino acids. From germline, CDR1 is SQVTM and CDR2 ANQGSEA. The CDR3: CSVAGDQETQYF. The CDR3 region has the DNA TGCAGCGTTGCAGGGGACCAAGAGACCCAGTACTTC.

For the CDR3, the DNA is TGCGCCAGCAGCTCAATACTAGCGGGAGCTGCAGATACGCAGTATTTT. Residues: CASSSILAGAADTQYF. The rearrangement uses TRBV5-1 and TRBJ2-3, with 11 bases fitting TRBD2. Looked up from germline, CDR1 is SGHRS and CDR2 is YFSETQ. V lost 3 bases and J lost 4; bases outside the gene matches: 7. The CDR3 contains 16 residues.

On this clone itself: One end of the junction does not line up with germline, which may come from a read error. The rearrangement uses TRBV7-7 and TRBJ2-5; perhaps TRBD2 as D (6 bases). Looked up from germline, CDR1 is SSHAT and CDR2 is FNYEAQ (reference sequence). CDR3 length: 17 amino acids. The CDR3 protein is CASSLPEGTPYQETQYF. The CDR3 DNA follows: TGTGCTAGCAGCCTCCCCGAGGGGACTCCGTACCAAGAGACCCAGTACTTC.

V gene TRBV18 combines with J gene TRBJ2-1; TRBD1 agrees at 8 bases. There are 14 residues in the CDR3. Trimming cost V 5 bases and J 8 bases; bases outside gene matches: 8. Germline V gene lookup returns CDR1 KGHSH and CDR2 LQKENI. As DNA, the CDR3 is TGTGCCAGCTCATATCAACAGGGGGTGGATGAGCAGTTCTTC. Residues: CASSYQQGVDEQFF.